A selection of T cell receptor beta chains follows, all from one sample in a study of blood T cells in healthy people across ages. TCRdb re-analysed the 5' RACE reads in MiXCR, keeping a single row per CDR3 protein. Seen here are about 700,000 distinct CDR3 sequences, 32% observed once, and the top ten hold 15% to 19%. The sequencing sample was made of blood. These receptors were obtained from a woman of 80 years or more in good health. The conserved cysteine and the conserved F or W are not part of the CDR3 here.

v_gene,j_gene,CDR3aa
TRBV6-1,TRBJ2-3,ASSSGGDTDTQY
TRBV5-1,TRBJ2-6,ARSDRDAESGANVLT
TRBV6-2/TRBV6-3,TRBJ2-3,ASSYSTALPTDTRY
TRBV29-1,TRBJ1-1,SEARGLNTEAF
TRBV5-1,TRBJ1-6,ASSLETGQSPLH
TRBV9,TRBJ2-7,ASSESGSLSYEQY
TRBV6-2/TRBV6-3,TRBJ1-1,ASSYRERRAEAF
TRBV15,TRBJ2-1,ATSRVASGQAF
TRBV20-1,TRBJ1-2,SARRGGGYT
TRBV2,TRBJ2-5,ATFGTSGQETQH
TRBV12-3/TRBV12-4,TRBJ1-4,ASSFGGPNEKLF
TRBV9,TRBJ1-6,ASSASSSYNSPLH